The clone carrying this T cell receptor (beta chain) was seen more than once but under ten times. Its antigen is unknown. The CDR3 extends over 16 amino acids. The V gene lost 4 bases and the J gene lost 8 bases, with 20 bases spanning the gap. Germline CDR1 is SEHNR and CDR2 is FQNEAQ (reference sequence). The sample originates from a study of cytomegalovirus exposure and HLA in healthy donors. Regarding the study as a whole: Later analysis placed DRB1 highest and HLA-C lowest in TCR association rates, which differed by HLA locus.

The PCR employed 60 Vbeta primers together with 13 Jbeta primers. Only in-frame clones appear in the TCRdb table, and some are missing; sequencing was by immunoSEQ multiplex PCR. The sample has 90,000 to 140,000 clones; 78% are singletons. V gene TRBV7-9 combines with J gene TRBJ1-4, with D possibly being TRBD1 (5 bases). Sequenced: PBMCs. This sequence was found in a male donor in good health and CMV-seronegative. CDR3 sequence reads: CASSSGRWQEAEKLFF. The CDR3 nucleotides read TGTGCCAGCAGCTCAGGGAGGTGGCAGGAGGCCGAAAAACTGTTTTTT. Together with reference TRBV7-9 and TRBJ1-4, the CDR3 gives the full variable domain: DTGVSQNPRHKITKRGQNVTFRCDPISEHNRLYWYRQTLGQGPEFLTYFQNEAQLEKSRLLSDRFSAERPKGSFSTLEIQRTEQGDSAMYLCASSSGRWQEAEKLFFGSGTQLSVL.